This paragraph covers one TCR beta chain sequence. Its target is not known. Use of 60 Vbeta and 13 Jbeta primers characterized the PCR. Data came from immunoSEQ multiplex PCR; TCRdb stores just in-frame clones and leaves some out. Among about 200,000 clones listed, roughly 80% were seen once. This sample was taken from a study of cytomegalovirus exposure and HLA in healthy donors. Study observations and caveats: Researchers catalogued 150 or so TCR beta chains as cytomegalovirus-associated.

Germline V gives CDR1 ENHRY, CDR2 SYGVKD. V lost 5 bases and J 0 bases, leaving 11 bases between the germline ends. The CDR3 loop spans 14 amino acids. The clonotype originates from a man in his forties in good health and CMV-seronegative. The chain has TRBV10-3 and TRBJ2-7; a possible D gene is TRBD2 (5 bases). Sequenced material: PBMCs. This CDR3 is CAISRGLSSYEQYF. CDR3 bases: TGTGCCATCAGTCGCGGGTTAAGCTCCTACGAGCAGTACTTC.